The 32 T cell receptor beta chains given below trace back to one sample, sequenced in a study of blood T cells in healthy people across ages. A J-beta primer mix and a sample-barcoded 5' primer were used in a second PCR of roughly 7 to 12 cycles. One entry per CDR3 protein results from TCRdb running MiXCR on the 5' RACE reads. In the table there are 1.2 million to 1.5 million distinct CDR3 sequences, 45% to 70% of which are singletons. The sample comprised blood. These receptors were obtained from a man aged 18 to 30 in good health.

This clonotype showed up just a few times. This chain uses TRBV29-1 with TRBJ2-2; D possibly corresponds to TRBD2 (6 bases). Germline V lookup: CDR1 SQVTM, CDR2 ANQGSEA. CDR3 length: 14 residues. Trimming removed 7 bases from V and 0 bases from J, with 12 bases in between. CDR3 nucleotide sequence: TGCAGCGCCACTCGGGGGACGAACACCGGGGAGCTGTTTTTT. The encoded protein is CSATRGTNTGELFF.

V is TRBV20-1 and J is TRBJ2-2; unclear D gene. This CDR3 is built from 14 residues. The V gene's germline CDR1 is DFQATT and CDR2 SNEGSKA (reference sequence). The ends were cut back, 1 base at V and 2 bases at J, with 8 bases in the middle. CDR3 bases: TGCAGTGCTAGAGTCTTCGGTAACACCGGGGAGCTGTTTTTT. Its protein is CSARVFGNTGELFF.

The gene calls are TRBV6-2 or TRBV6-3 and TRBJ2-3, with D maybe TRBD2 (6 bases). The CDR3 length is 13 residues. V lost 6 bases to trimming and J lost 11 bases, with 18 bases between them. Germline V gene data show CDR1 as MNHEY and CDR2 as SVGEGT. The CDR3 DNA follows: TGTGCCAGCAGACGAGGGATCCAGGGAGGGCAGTATTTT. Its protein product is CASRRGIQGGQYF.

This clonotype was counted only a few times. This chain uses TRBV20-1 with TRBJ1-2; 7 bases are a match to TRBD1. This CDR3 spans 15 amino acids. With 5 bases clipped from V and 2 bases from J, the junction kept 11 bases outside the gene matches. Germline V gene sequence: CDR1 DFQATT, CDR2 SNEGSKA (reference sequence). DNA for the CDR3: TGCAGTGCTTCCGGGACAGCCGGCTTCAACTATGGCTACACCTTC. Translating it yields CSASGTAGFNYGYTF.

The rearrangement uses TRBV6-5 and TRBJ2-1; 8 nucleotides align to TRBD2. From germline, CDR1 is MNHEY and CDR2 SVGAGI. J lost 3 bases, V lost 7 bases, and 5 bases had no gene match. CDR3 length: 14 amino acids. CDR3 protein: CASTRGGNYNEQFF. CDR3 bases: TGTGCCAGCACGCGCGGGGGGAACTACAATGAGCAGTTCTTC.

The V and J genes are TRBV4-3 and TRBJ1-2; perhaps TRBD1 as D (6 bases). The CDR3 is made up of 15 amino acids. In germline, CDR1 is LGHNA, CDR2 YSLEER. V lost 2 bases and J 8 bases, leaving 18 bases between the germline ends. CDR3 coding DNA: TGCGCCAGCAGCCAATATCGACAGGCCCTGTGGGGCTACACCTTC. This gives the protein CASSQYRQALWGYTF.

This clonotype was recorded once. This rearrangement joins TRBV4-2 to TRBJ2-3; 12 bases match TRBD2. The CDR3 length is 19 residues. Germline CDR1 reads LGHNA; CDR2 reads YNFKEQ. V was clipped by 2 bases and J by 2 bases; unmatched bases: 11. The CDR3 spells CASSQMLAGGAGHTDTQYF. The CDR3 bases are TGTGCCAGCAGCCAAATGCTAGCGGGAGGGGCGGGGCACACAGATACGCAGTATTTT.

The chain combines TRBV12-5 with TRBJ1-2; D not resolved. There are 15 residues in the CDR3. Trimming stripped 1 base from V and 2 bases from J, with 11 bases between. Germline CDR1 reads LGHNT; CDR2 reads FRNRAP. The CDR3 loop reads CASGLDYDLNYGYTF. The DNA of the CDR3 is TGTGCTAGTGGTTTGGATTACGACCTCAACTATGGCTACACCTTC.

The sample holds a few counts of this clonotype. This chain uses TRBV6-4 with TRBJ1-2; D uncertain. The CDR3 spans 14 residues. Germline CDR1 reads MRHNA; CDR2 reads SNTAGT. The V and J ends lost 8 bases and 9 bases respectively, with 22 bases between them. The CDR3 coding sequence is TGTGCCAGCGCCTGGGAACGGGGAAGTTACAGCTACACCTTC. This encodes CASAWERGSYSYTF.

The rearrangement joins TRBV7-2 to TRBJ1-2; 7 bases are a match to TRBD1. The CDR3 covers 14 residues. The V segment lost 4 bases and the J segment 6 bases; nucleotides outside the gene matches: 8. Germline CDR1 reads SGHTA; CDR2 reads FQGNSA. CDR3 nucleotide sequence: TGTGCCAGCAGCTCCCAGGCAGGGGGAAATGGCTACACCTTC. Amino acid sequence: CASSSQAGGNGYTF.

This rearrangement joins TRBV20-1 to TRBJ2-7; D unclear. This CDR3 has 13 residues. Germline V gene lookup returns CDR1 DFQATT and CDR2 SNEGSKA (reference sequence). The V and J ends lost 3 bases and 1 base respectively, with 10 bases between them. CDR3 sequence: CSAREPVSYEQYF. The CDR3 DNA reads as TGCAGTGCTAGGGAACCCGTTTCCTACGAGCAGTACTTC.

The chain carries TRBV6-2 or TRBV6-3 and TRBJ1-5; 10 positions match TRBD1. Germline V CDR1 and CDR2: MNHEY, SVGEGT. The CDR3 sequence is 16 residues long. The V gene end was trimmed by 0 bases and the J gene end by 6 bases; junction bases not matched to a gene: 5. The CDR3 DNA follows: TGTGCCAGCAGTTACTCGAAGACAGGGGGCGGTCAGCCCCAGCATTTT. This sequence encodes CASSYSKTGGGQPQHF.

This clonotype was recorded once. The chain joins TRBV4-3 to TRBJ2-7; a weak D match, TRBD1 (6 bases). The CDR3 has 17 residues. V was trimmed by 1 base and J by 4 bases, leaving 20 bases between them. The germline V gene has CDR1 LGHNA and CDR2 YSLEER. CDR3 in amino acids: CASSQGTTGLREYEQYF. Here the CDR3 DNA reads TGCGCCAGCAGCCAAGGGACCACAGGGCTAAGAGAGTACGAGCAGTACTTC.

The CDR3, as DNA: TGCGCCAGCAGCCCTCTAATAATTACCTTGAGCTCCTACGAGCAGTACTTC. Translated, it gives CASSPLIITLSSYEQYF. The chain has TRBV4-1 and TRBJ2-7; D is unresolved. V lost 4 bases and J 0 bases, leaving 19 bases between the germline ends. CDR3 length equals 17 residues. The germline V gene encodes CDR1 MGHRA and CDR2 YSYEKL.

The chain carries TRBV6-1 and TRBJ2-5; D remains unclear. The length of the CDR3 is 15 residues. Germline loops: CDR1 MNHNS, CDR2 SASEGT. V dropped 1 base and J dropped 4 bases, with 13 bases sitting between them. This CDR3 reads CASSEEGAIRETQYF. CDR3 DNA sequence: TGTGCCAGCAGTGAAGAGGGCGCAATTAGAGAGACCCAGTACTTC.

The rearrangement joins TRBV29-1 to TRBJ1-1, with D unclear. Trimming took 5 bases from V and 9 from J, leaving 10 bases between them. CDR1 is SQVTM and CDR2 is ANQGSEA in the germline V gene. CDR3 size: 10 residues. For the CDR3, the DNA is TGCAGCGTTTATTCTCAACAAGCTTTCTTT. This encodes CSVYSQQAFF.

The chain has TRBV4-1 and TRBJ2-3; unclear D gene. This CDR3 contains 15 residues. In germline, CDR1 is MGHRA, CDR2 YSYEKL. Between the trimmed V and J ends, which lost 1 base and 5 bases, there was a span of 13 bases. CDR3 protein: CASSQVTAYEDTQYF. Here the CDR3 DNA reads TGCGCCAGCAGCCAAGTAACAGCTTATGAAGATACGCAGTATTTT.

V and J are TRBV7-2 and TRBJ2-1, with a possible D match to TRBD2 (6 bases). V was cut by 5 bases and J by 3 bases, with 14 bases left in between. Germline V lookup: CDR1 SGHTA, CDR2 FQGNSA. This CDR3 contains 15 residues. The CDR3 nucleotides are TGTGCCAGCAGCCCCATGGGCGGGGTCTACAATGAGCAGTTCTTC. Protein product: CASSPMGGVYNEQFF.

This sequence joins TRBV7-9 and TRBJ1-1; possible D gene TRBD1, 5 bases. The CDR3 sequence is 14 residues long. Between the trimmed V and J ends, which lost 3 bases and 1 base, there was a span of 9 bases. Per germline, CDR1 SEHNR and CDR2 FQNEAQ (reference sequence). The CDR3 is CASSFGHPNTEAFF. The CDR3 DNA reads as TGTGCCAGCAGCTTTGGACACCCGAACACTGAAGCTTTCTTT. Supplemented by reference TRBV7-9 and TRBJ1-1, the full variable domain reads DTGVSQNPRHKITKRGQNVTFRCDPISEHNRLYWYRQTLGQGPEFLTYFQNEAQLEKSRLLSDRFSAERPKGSFSTLEIQRTEQGDSAMYLCASSFGHPNTEAFFGQGTRLTVV.

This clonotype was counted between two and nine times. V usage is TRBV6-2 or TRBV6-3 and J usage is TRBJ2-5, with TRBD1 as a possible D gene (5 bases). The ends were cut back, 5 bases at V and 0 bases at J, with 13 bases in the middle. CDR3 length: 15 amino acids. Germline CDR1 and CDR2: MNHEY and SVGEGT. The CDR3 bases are TGTGCCAGCAGTACAGGCTACCAGTACCAAGAGACCCAGTACTTC. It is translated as CASSTGYQYQETQYF.

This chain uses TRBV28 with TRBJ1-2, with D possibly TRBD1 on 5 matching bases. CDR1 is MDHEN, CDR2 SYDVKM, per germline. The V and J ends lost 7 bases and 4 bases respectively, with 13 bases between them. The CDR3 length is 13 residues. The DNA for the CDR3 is TGTGCCAGCATCCAGGGAGGATCCTATGGCTACACCTTC. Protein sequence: CASIQGGSYGYTF.

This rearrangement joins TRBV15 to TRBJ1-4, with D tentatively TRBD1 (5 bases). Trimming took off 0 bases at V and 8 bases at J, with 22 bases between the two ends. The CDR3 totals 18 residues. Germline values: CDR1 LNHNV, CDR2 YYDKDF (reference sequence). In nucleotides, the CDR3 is TGTGCCACCAGCAGAGATCTGATGGGGACCCGGGGGGACGAAAAACTGTTTTTT. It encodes CATSRDLMGTRGDEKLFF.

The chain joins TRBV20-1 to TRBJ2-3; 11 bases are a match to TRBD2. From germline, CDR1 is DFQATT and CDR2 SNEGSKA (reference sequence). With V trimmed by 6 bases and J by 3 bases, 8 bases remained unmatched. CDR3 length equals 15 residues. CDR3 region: CSAKPRTSGTDTQYF. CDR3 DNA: TGCAGTGCCAAACCGAGGACTAGCGGGACAGATACGCAGTATTTT.

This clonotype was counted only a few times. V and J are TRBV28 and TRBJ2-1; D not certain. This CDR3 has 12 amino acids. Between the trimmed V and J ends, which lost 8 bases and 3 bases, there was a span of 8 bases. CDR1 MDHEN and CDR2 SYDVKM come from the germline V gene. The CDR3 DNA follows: TGTGCCAGCCTAACCATCTACAATGAGCAGTTCTTC. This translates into CASLTIYNEQFF.

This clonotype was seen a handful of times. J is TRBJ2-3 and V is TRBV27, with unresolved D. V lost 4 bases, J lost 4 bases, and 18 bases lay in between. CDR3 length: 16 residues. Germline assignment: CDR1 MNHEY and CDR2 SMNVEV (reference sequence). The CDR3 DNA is TGTGCCAGCAGTTCCCCCTTTGGTAATCCCCCAGATACGCAGTATTTT. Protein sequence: CASSSPFGNPPDTQYF.

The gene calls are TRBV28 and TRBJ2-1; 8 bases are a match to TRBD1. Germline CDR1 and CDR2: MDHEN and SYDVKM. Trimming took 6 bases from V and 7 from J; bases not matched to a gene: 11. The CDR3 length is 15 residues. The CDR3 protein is CASRDRVIGRNEQFF. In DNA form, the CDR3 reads TGTGCCAGCAGGGACAGGGTAATTGGTAGGAATGAGCAGTTCTTC.

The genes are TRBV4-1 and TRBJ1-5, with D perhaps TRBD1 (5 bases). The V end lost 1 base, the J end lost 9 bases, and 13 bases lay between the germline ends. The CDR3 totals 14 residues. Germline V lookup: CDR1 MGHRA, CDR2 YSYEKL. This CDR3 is CASSQAGTPRPQHF. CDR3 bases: TGCGCCAGCAGCCAAGCCGGGACGCCAAGGCCCCAGCATTTT.

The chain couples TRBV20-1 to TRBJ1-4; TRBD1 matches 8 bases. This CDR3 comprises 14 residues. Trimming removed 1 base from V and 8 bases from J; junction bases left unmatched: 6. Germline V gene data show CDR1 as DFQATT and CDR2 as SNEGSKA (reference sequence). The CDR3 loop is CSARADRGIEKLFF. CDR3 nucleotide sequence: TGCAGTGCTAGAGCTGACAGGGGCATCGAAAAACTGTTTTTT.

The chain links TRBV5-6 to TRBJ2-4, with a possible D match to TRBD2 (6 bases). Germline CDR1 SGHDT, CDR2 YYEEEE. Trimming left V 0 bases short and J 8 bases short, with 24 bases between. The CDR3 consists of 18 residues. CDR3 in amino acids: CASSLVGRGMVRKDIQYF. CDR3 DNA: TGTGCCAGCAGCTTGGTAGGGCGGGGAATGGTCAGAAAGGACATTCAGTACTTC.

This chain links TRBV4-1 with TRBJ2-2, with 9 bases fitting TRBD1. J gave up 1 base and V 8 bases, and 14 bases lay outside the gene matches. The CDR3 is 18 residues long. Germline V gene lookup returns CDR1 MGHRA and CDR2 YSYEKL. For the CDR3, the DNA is TGCGCCAGCGAAGATGGGACAGGGACCCCCAAGAACACCGGGGAGCTGTTTTTT. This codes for CASEDGTGTPKNTGELFF.

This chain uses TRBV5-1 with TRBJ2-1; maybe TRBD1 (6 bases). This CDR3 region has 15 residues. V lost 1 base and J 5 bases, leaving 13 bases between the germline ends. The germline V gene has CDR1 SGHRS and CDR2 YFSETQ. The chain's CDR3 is CASSLTGYSNNEQFF. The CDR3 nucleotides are TGCGCCAGCAGCTTGACAGGGTATAGCAACAATGAGCAGTTCTTC.

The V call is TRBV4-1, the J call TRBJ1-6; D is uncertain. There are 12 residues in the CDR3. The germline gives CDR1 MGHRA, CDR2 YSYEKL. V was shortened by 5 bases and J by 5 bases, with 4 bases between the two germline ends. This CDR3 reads CASSDNNSPLHF. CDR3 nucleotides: TGCGCCAGCAGCGACAATAATTCACCCCTCCACTTT.